The entry below gives a single TCR beta chain sequence along with its context. What it binds is not known. This CDR3 contains 15 residues. Germline V CDR1 and CDR2: ENHRY, SYGVKD. J lost 3 bases, V lost 5 bases, and 6 bases had no gene match. Unique molecular identifiers were used to barcode this TCRbeta library. Each CDR3 protein gets one entry after TCRdb re-called the PCR reads with MiXCR. Counted here are about 900,000 distinct CDR3 sequences, about 29% occurring once; the ten biggest clones make up roughly 28%. The sample belongs to a study of T-cell reconstitution after alpha-beta-depleted transplantation in children. Study observations and caveats: From surviving recipient T cells and thymic progenitors came the high day-60 TCRbeta diversity observed in some patients. T-cell numbers and diversity, one year after transplant, stemmed largely from T cells that were newly produced. Several hundred graft clones that had expanded were reportedly the source of alpha-beta T cells about two months after transplant.

The chain recombines TRBV10-3 with TRBJ2-5; TRBD2 aligns across 10 bases. This receptor was identified in a boy under two years old who had a stem cell transplant for SCID, so the T cells may come from the graft donor. The sample here was PBMCs, mostly from graft donor cells, taken 360 days after TCRalphabeta/CD19-depleted stem cell transplant. The CDR3 bases are TGTGCCATCAGTCCTATAGCGGGGGGAGAAGAGACCCAGTACTTC. It specifies CAISPIAGGEETQYF.